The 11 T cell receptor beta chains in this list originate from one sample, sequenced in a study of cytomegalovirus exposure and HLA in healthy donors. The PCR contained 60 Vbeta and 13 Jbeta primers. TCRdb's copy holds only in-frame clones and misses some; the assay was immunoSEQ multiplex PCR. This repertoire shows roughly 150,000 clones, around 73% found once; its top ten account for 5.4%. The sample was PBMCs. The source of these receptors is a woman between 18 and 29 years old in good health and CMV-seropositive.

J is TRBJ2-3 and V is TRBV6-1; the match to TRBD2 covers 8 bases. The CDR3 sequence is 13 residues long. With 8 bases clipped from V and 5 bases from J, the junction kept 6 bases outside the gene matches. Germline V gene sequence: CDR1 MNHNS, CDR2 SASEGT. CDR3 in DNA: TGTGCCAGCTCGGTAGCGGGGCAAGATACGCAGTATTTT. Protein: CASSVAGQDTQYF.

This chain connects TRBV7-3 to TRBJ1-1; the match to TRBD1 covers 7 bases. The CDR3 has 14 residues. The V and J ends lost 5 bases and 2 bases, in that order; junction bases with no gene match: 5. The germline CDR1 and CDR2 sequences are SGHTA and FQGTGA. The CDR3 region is CASSMGQSNTEAFF. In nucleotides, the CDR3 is TGTGCCAGCAGCATGGGACAGAGCAACACTGAAGCTTTCTTT.

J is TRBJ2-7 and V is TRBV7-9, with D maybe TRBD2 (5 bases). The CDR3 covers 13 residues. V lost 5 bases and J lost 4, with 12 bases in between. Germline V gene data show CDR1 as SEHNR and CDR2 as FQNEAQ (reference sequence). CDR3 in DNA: TGTGCCAGCAGCCGAGCGGACCTGTACGAGCAGTACTTC. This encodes CASSRADLYEQYF.

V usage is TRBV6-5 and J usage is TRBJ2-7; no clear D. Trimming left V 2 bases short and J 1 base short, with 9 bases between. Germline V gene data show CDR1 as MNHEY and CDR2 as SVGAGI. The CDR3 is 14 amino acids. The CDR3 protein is CASSYRPSSYEQYF. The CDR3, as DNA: TGTGCCAGCAGTTACAGACCTAGTTCCTACGAGCAGTACTTC.

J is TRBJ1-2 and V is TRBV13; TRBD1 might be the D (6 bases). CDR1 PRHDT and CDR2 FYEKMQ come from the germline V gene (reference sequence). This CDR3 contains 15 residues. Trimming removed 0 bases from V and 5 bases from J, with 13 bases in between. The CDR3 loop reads CASSLGRQVAYGYTF. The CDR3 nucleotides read TGTGCCAGCAGCTTAGGAAGACAGGTGGCTTATGGCTACACCTTC.

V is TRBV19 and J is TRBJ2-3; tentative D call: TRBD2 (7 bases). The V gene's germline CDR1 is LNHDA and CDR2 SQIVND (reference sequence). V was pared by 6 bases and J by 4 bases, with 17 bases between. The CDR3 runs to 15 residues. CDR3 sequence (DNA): TGTGCCAGTAGGGTTTGGGGGGGGGCTCCAGATACGCAGTATTTT. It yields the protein CASRVWGGAPDTQYF. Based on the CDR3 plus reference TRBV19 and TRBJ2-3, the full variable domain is DGGITQSPKYLFRKEGQNVTLSCEQNLNHDAMYWYRQDPGQGLRLIYYSQIVNDFQKGDIAEGYSVSREKKESFPLTVTSAQKNPTAFYLCASRVWGGAPDTQYFGPGTRLTVL.

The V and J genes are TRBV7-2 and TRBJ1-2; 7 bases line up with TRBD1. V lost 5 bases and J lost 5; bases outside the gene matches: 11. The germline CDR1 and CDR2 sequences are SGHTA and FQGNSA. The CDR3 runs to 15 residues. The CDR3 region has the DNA TGTGCCAGCAGCCCACGACAGGGCCCAGGGTATGGCTACACCTTC. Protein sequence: CASSPRQGPGYGYTF.

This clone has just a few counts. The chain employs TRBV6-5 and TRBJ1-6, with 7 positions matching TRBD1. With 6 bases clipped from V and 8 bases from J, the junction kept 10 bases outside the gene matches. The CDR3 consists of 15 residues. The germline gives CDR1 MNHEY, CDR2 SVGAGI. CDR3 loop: CASRRGQARDSPLHF. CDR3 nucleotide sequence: TGTGCCAGCAGGCGTGGACAGGCTAGGGATTCACCCCTCCACTTT.

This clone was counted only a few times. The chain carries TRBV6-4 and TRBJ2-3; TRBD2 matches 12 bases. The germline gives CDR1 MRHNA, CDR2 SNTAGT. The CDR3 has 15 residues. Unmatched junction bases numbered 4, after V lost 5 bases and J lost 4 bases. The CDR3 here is CASSLGTSGSDTQYF. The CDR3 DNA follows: TGTGCCAGCAGTCTCGGGACTAGCGGGTCAGATACGCAGTATTTT.

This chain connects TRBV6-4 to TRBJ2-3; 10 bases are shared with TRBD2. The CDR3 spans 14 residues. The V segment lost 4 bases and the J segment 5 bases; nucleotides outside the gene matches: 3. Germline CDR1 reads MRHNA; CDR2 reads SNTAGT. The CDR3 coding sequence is TGTGCCAGCAGTGCTACTAGCGGGGTAGATACGCAGTATTTT. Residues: CASSATSGVDTQYF.

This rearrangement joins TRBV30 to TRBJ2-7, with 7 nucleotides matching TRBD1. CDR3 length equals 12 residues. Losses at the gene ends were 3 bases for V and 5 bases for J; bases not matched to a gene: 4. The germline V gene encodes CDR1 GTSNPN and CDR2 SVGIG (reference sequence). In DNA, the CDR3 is TGTGCCTGGAGCGAGGGGGCCGACGAGCAGTACTTC. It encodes CAWSEGADEQYF.